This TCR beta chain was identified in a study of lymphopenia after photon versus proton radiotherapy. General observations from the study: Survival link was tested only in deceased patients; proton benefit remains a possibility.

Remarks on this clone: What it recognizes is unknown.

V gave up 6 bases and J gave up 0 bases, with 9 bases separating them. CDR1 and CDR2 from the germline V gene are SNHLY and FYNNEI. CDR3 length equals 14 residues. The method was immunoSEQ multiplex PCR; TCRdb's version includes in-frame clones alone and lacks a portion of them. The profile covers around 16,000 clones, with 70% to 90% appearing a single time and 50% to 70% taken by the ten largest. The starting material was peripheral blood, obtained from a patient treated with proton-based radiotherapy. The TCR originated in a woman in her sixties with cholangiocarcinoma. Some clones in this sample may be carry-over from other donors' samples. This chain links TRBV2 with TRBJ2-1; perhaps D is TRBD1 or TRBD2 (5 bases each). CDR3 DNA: TGTGCCAGCAGCCGGGACGCCTCCTACAATGAGCAGTTCTTC. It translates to CASSRDASYNEQFF.